This TCR beta chain stems from a study of control samples from healthy donors and cancer patients. Generated by immunoSEQ multiplex PCR, the TCRdb table keeps only in-frame clones and is missing some. The sample has roughly 50,000 clones, 94% seen once; the top ten hold roughly 4%. The sample holds one count of this clone. The specimen was blood. The source is a man aged 25-40 years in good health.

The CDR3 nucleotides read TGTGCCAGCAGTTCAAGGGCTAATGAAAAACTGTTTTTT. Amino acids: CASSSRANEKLFF. V gene TRBV27 combines with J gene TRBJ1-4; D ambiguous. This CDR3 comprises 13 residues. Germline values: CDR1 MNHEY, CDR2 SMNVEV (reference sequence). Trimming shortened V by 4 bases and J by 3 bases, and 6 bases separated the two germline ends.